This note documents a single TCR beta chain sequence. From germline, CDR1 is SQVTM and CDR2 ANQGSEA. The junction had 11 bases not matched to a gene; V was cut back by 7 bases and J by 2 bases. This CDR3 contains 14 residues. This sample was included in a study of T-cell memory formation after mild COVID-19. TCRdb redid the calling of the 5' RACE reads with MiXCR, one entry per CDR3 protein. In the table there are around 320,000 distinct CDR3 sequences, over 25% of which are singletons. The chain combines TRBV29-1 with TRBJ2-7, with 7 bases lining up with TRBD2. Sequencing used PBMCs or a T cell subset sorted from them (not recorded which). The clonotype comes from an adult woman who had mild COVID-19 (a few samples of this study predate the infection). Cell type and time point are not known. The CDR3 spells CSDPTSYITYEQYF. The CDR3 coding sequence is TGCAGCGACCCGACTAGCTATATAACCTACGAGCAGTACTTC.